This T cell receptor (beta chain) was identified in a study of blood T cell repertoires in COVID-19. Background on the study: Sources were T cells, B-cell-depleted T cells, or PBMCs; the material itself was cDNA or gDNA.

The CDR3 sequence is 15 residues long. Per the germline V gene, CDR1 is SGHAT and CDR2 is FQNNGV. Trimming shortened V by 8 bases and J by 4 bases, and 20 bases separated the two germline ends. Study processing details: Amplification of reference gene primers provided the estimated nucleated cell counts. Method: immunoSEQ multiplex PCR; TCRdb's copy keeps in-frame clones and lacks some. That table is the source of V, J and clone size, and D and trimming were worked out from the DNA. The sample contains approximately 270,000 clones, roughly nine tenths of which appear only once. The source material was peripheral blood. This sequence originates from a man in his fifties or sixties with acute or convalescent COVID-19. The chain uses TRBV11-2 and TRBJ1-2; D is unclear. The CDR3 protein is CASSSPRNPLYGYTF. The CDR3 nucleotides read TGTGCCAGCTCCTCTCCCAGGAACCCTCTCTATGGCTACACCTTC.